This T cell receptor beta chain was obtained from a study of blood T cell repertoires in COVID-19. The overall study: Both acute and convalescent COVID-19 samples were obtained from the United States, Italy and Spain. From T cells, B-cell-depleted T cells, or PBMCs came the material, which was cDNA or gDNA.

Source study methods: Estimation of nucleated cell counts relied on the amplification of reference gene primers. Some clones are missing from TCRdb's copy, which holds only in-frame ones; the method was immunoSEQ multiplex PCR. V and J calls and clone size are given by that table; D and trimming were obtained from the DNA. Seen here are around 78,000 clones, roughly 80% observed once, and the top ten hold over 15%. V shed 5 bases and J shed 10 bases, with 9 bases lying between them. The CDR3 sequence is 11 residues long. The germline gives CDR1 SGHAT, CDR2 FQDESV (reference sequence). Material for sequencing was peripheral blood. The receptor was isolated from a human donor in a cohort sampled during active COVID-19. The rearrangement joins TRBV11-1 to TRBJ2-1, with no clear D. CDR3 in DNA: TGTGCCAGCAGCGTGCTTGAGGAGCAGTTCTTC. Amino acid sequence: CASSVLEEQFF.